A selection of T cell receptor beta chains follows, all from one sample in a study of shared clonotypes between healthy human individuals. Sequenced by immunoSEQ multiplex PCR; TCRdb stores in-frame clones only, minus some. The data contain more than 2 million clones, 95% of them singletons. Sequencing was carried out using naive CD4+ T cells sorted from blood. These receptors were collected from a man younger than 30 in good health. CDR3s include the opening cysteine and the closing phenylalanine or tryptophan. A D gene is named only where the DNA matches it firmly.

V,length,D,CDR3
TRBV6-1,15,NA,CASRVRRHKQETQYF
TRBV11-2,13,TRBD2,CASSPSGGHEQFF
TRBV5-1,14,TRBD1,CASSLGRGMETQYF
TRBV6-5,13,NA,CASKEDSGNTIYF
TRBV11-2,12,NA,CASSAILYGYTF
TRBV15,16,NA,CATSRASHSGANVLTF
TRBV7-8,15,TRBD1,CASSLAGQGNSPLHF
TRBV18,15,TRBD1,CASSPGRQGGQPQHF
TRBV2,11,NA,CASKKGNEQFF
TRBV7-6,12,NA,CASSFPVGEGYF
TRBV6-4,11,NA,CASSYSNEQYF
TRBV5-5,15,NA,CASSFGGPTNYGYTF
TRBV29-1,12,TRBD1,CSAGTGGYGYTF
TRBV11-3,13,NA,CASSLRVQETQYF
TRBV6-5,14,NA,CASSYFQSNEKLFF
TRBV5-1,15,TRBD1,CASSFSGQGTDTQYF
TRBV5-1,14,NA,CASSFAGEGTEAFF